Presented here are 19 T cell receptor beta chains from one specimen sequenced in a study of T cells in Graves' hyperthyroidism and ophthalmopathy. Amplified TCR beta CDR3 regions derived from RNA transcripts. The HTBI primer set drove a first-round RT-PCR of the TCR CDR3. One entry per CDR3 protein, called by TCRdb with MiXCR from the multiplex PCR reads. The repertoire includes 650,000 to 750,000 distinct CDR3 sequences, 12% to 15% of them detected once, and about 9.4% sits in the top ten. The sequencing input was blood. The origin of the receptors is a woman aged 18-29 years with Graves' hyperthyroidism.

V and J are TRBV6-1 and TRBJ2-1; 10 positions match TRBD2. J lost 3 bases, V lost 7 bases, and 3 bases had no gene match. Per germline, CDR1 MNHNS and CDR2 SASEGT. This CDR3 is 14 amino acids long. Written as DNA, the CDR3 is TGTGCCAGCACAAGACTAGCGGGCTACAATGAGCAGTTCTTC. It codes for CASTRLAGYNEQFF.

This chain uses TRBV29-1 with TRBJ1-1; no clear D. CDR3 length equals 11 residues. CDR1 and CDR2 (germline): SQVTM, ANQGSEA. Trimming stripped 2 bases from V and 6 bases from J, with 7 bases between. DNA for the CDR3: TGCAGCGTTGAATCCGGCCCTGAAGCTTTCTTT. Translation gives CSVESGPEAFF. The whole variable domain, filled in from reference TRBV29-1 and TRBJ1-1, reads SAVISQKPSRDICQRGTSLTIQCQVDSQVTMMFWYRQQPGQSLTLIATANQGSEATYESGFVIDKFPISRPNLTFSTLTVSNMSPEDSSIYLCSVESGPEAFFGQGTRLTVV.

This clonotype was picked up many times. The rearrangement links TRBV4-1 to TRBJ2-5; D possibly matches TRBD1 or TRBD2 (5 bases each). The CDR3 spans 15 residues. Germline lookup yields CDR1 MGHRA and CDR2 YSYEKL. The germline V and J ends were trimmed by 0 bases and 5 bases, with 13 bases remaining between them. Here the CDR3 DNA reads TGCGCCAGCAGCCAAGAGGGACGGGGCGGGGAGACCCAGTACTTC. It yields the protein CASSQEGRGGETQYF.

This clonotype was seen many times. The gene calls are TRBV13 and TRBJ2-1; 10 bases align to TRBD2. This CDR3 is built from 14 residues. Germline CDR1 is PRHDT and CDR2 is FYEKMQ (reference sequence). V gave up 2 bases and J gave up 9 bases; unmatched junction bases: 4. The DNA for the CDR3 is TGTGCCAGCAGCTTAAGCGGGAGGGTCGGTGAGCAGTTCTTC. Protein sequence: CASSLSGRVGEQFF. Filled out from reference TRBV13 and TRBJ2-1, the complete variable domain reads AAGVIQSPRHLIKEKRETATLKCYPIPRHDTVYWYQQGPGQDPQFLISFYEKMQSDKGSIPDRFSAQQFSDYHSELNMSSLELGDSALYFCASSLSGRVGEQFFGPGTRLTVL.

The J gene is TRBJ2-3, the V gene TRBV5-6; D unclear. Germline V gene lookup returns CDR1 SGHDT and CDR2 YYEEEE. The V and J ends lost 0 bases and 6 bases respectively, with 14 bases between them. This CDR3 comprises 15 residues. CDR3 bases: TGTGCCAGCAGCTTGGCACCTCCTCAGTCGGATACGCAGTATTTT. Encoded protein: CASSLAPPQSDTQYF.

This clonotype was counted between two and nine times. This sequence joins TRBV12-3 or TRBV12-4 and TRBJ2-2; TRBD1 aligns across 7 bases. The CDR3 extends over 16 amino acids. J was trimmed by 5 bases and V by 3 bases; bases with no gene match: 9. CDR3 sequence reads: CASSFLGTALTGELFF. Here the CDR3 DNA reads TGTGCCAGCAGTTTTCTGGGGACAGCCCTAACCGGGGAGCTGTTTTTT.

There are many counts of this clonotype. This sequence joins TRBV5-1 and TRBJ1-1, with 8 bases that match TRBD1. The germline V gene encodes CDR1 SGHRS and CDR2 YFSETQ. The CDR3 extends over 16 amino acids. The J segment lost 3 bases and the V segment lost 5 bases, leaving 12 bases of the junction unmatched. The CDR3 here is CASSQTGVVMDTEAFF. CDR3 in DNA: TGCGCCAGCAGTCAGACAGGGGTTGTGATGGACACTGAAGCTTTCTTT.

This clonotype occurred a few times. V and J are TRBV6-1 and TRBJ1-5, with D tentatively TRBD1 (5 bases). V gave up 5 bases and J gave up 10 bases, with 27 bases separating them. Germline CDR1 reads MNHNS; CDR2 reads SASEGT. The length of the CDR3 is 17 residues. The CDR3 region has the DNA TGTGCCAGCAGTCCTTCCATAGGCTGGGGCCCCCAGGATCCCCAGCATTTT. Translating gives CASSPSIGWGPQDPQHF.

This clonotype was picked up many times. The chain joins TRBV28 to TRBJ2-7, with D possibly being TRBD1 (6 bases). V was pared by 1 base and J by 4 bases, with 29 bases between. Germline lookup yields CDR1 MDHEN and CDR2 SYDVKM. CDR3 length: 20 residues. The CDR3 loop is CASSLSWGNSGTQERYEQYF. The CDR3 region has the DNA TGTGCCAGCAGTTTATCCTGGGGAAACTCCGGGACACAGGAACGATACGAGCAGTACTTC. Full variable domain (remainder filled in from reference TRBV28 and TRBJ2-7): DVKVTQSSRYLVKRTGEKVFLECVQDMDHENMFWYRQDPGLGLRLIYFSYDVKMKEKGDIPEGYSVSREKKERFSLILESASTNQTSMYLCASSLSWGNSGTQERYEQYFGPGTRLTVT.

V usage is TRBV7-9 and J usage is TRBJ2-1; D gene unclear. Per the germline V gene, CDR1 is SEHNR and CDR2 is FQNEAQ (reference sequence). The V gene lost 2 bases and the J gene lost 8 bases, with 13 bases spanning the gap. This CDR3 comprises 14 residues. CDR3 DNA sequence: TGTGCCAGCAGCTTATTAGGCACCATTGATGAGCAGTTCTTC. Translated, it gives CASSLLGTIDEQFF.

This clonotype appeared many times. The J gene is TRBJ1-1, the V gene TRBV7-8; the D gene is possibly TRBD1 (6 bases). Trimming removed 5 bases from V and 2 bases from J, with 12 bases in between. The CDR3 has 14 residues. Germline V gene lookup returns CDR1 SGHVS and CDR2 FQNEAQ. The CDR3 coding sequence is TGTGCCAGCAGCGTACGACAGGAAAACACTGAAGCTTTCTTT. The encoded protein is CASSVRQENTEAFF. Full variable domain (missing parts from reference TRBV7-8 and TRBJ1-1): GAGVSQSPRYKVAKRGQDVALRCDPISGHVSLFWYQQALGQGPEFLTYFQNEAQLDKSGLPSDRFFAERPEGSVSTLKIQRTQQEDSAVYLCASSVRQENTEAFFGQGTRLTVV.

The genes are TRBV10-3 and TRBJ2-7, with D possibly matching TRBD1 (5 bases). CDR1 is ENHRY, CDR2 SYGVKD, per germline. CDR3 length equals 13 residues. The V gene lost 3 bases and the J gene lost 4 bases, with 10 bases spanning the gap. The CDR3: CAISDRGAYEQYF. As DNA, the CDR3 is TGTGCCATCAGTGATAGGGGCGCATACGAGCAGTACTTC.

The table lists this clonotype with many counts. This chain links TRBV7-9 with TRBJ1-1, with 8 bases fitting TRBD1. There are 17 residues in the CDR3. The germline CDR1 and CDR2 sequences are SEHNR and FQNEAQ (reference sequence). J lost 3 bases, V lost 0 bases, and 9 bases had no gene match. CDR3 sequence: CASSLAIAGGVYTEAFF. DNA of the CDR3: TGTGCCAGCAGCTTAGCGATCGCAGGGGGCGTGTACACTGAAGCTTTCTTT.

This clonotype showed up just a few times. The chain combines TRBV15 with TRBJ2-1, with unresolved D. The CDR3 runs to 16 residues. V was trimmed by 5 bases and J by 0 bases, leaving 14 bases between them. Germline-derived CDR1 and CDR2 are LNHNV and YYDKDF (reference sequence). The CDR3 nucleotides read TGTGCCACCAGCGGATCCACTGGGGTCTCCTACAATGAGCAGTTCTTC. Its protein is CATSGSTGVSYNEQFF.

The chain has TRBV19 and TRBJ2-3, with a weak D call TRBD2 (6 bases). Trimming left V 7 bases short and J 6 bases short, with 26 bases between. Germline V gene sequence: CDR1 LNHDA, CDR2 SQIVND (reference sequence). The CDR3 is made up of 17 amino acids. The CDR3 protein is CASTQTGRQRRGDTQYF. The CDR3 coding sequence is TGTGCCAGTACGCAAACGGGCAGACAACGTCGGGGGGATACGCAGTATTTT. Full variable domain (remainder filled in from reference TRBV19 and TRBJ2-3): DGGITQSPKYLFRKEGQNVTLSCEQNLNHDAMYWYRQDPGQGLRLIYYSQIVNDFQKGDIAEGYSVSREKKESFPLTVTSAQKNPTAFYLCASTQTGRQRRGDTQYFGPGTRLTVL.

The sample holds many counts of this clonotype. The rearrangement links TRBV4-2 to TRBJ1-1, with 9 bases matching TRBD1. The V gene end was trimmed by 3 bases and the J gene end by 0 bases; junction bases not matched to a gene: 11. Looked up from germline, CDR1 is LGHNA and CDR2 is YNFKEQ. CDR3 length equals 18 residues. The CDR3 is CASSQGTGGLVLNTEAFF. In nucleotides, the CDR3 is TGTGCCAGCAGCCAGGGTACAGGGGGCTTGGTGTTGAACACTGAAGCTTTCTTT.

Many counts were recorded for this clonotype. This chain joins TRBV20-1 and TRBJ2-7, with TRBD1 matching 8 bases. V trimming: 5 bases; J trimming: 3 bases; junction bases outside the gene matches: 9. The germline V gene encodes CDR1 DFQATT and CDR2 SNEGSKA (reference sequence). This CDR3 region has 14 residues. This CDR3 reads CSAHRGTGFYEQYF. In DNA form, the CDR3 reads TGCAGTGCTCATCGCGGGACAGGCTTCTACGAGCAGTACTTC.

This clonotype has a count of ten or more. The gene calls are TRBV2 and TRBJ2-2, with unresolved D. This CDR3 is 16 amino acids long. Germline V gene data show CDR1 as SNHLY and CDR2 as FYNNEI. The ends were cut back, 2 bases at V and 2 bases at J, with 12 bases in the middle. CDR3 sequence reads: CASSENGTPNTGELFF. The CDR3 region has the DNA TGTGCCAGCAGTGAAAATGGTACACCTAACACCGGGGAGCTGTTTTTT.

The table lists this clonotype with a few counts. The chain couples TRBV7-3 to TRBJ2-1; D is possibly TRBD2 (6 bases). The length of the CDR3 is 15 residues. Germline assignment: CDR1 SGHTA and CDR2 FQGTGA. Trimming stripped 1 base from V and 9 bases from J, with 16 bases between. The CDR3 DNA is TGTGCCAGCAGCTTAAGGGAAAGAGGGCGGGGTGAGCAGTTCTTC. It codes for CASSLRERGRGEQFF.